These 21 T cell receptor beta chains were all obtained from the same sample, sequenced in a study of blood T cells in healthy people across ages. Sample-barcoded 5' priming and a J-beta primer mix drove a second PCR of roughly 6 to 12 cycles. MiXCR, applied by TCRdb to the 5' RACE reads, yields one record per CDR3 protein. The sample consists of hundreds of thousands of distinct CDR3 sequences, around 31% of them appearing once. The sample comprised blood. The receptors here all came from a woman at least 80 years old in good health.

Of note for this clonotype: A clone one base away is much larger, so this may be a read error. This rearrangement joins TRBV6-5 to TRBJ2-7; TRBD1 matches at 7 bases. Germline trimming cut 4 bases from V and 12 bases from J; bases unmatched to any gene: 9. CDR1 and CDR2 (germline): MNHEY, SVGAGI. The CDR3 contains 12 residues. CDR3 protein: CASSSAWDSLYF. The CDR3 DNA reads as TGTGCCAGCAGTTCCGCCTGGGACAGCCTGTACTTC.

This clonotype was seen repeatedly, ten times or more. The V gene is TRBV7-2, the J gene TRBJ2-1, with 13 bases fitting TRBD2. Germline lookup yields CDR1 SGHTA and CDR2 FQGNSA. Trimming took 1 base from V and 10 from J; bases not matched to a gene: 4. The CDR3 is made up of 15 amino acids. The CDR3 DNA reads TGTGCCAGCAGCTTAGAGACTAGCGGGGGGCCGGAGCAGTTCTTC. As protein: CASSLETSGGPEQFF.

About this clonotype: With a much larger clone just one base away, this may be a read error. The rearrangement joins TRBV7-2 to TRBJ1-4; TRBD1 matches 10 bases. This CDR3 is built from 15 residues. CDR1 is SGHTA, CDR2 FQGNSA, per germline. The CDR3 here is CASNLDRGLGEKLFF. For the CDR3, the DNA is TGTGCCAGCAACTTAGACAGGGGGCTCGGAGAAAAACTGTTTTTT.

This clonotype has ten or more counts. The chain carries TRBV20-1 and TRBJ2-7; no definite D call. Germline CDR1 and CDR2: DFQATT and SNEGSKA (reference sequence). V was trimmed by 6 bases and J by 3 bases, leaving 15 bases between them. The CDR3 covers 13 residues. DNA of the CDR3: TGCAGTGCCAAACCTCCCCAGAACTACGAGCAGTACTTC. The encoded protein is CSAKPPQNYEQYF.

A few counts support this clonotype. CDR3 sequence reads: CSVEDSSRSLAYGYTF. Here the CDR3 DNA reads TGCAGCGTTGAAGACAGTTCACGATCCTTAGCCTATGGCTACACCTTC. The J gene is TRBJ1-2, the V gene TRBV29-1; D gene uncertain. The CDR3 is 16 residues long. The V end was cut by 0 bases, the J end by 4 bases, with 18 bases between. The germline V gene has CDR1 SQVTM and CDR2 ANQGSEA.

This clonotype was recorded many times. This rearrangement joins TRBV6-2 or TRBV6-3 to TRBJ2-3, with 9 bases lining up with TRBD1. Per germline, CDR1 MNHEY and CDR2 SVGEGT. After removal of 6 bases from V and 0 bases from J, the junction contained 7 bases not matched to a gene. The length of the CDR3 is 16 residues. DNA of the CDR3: TGTGCCAGCAGCCCGGGACAGGGTGCTAGCACAGATACGCAGTATTTT. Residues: CASSPGQGASTDTQYF.

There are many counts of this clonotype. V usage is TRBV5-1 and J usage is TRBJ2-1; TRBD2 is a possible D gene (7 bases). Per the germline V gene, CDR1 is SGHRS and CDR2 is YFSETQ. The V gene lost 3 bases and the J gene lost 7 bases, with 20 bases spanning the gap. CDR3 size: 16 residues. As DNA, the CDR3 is TGCGCCAGCAGCTCCTCCTTAGCGGGCCAGGGGAATGAGCAGTTCTTC. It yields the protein CASSSSLAGQGNEQFF.

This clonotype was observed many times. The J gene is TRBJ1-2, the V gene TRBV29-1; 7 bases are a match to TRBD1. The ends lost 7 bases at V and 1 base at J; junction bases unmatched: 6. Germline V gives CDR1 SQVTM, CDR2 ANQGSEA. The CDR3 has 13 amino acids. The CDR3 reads CSAPTGNNYGYTF. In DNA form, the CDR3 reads TGCAGCGCGCCGACAGGGAATAACTATGGCTACACCTTC.

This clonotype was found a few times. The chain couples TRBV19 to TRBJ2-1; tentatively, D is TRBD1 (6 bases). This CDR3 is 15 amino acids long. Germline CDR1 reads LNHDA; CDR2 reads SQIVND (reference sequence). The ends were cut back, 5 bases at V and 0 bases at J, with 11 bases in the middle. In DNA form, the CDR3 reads TGTGCCAGTAGTTTGGGACATAGCTCCTACAATGAGCAGTTCTTC. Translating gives CASSLGHSSYNEQFF.

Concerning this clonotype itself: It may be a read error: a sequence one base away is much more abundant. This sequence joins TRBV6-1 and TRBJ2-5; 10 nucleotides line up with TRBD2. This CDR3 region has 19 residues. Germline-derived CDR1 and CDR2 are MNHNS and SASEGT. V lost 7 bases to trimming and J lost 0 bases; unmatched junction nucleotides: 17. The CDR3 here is CASTTGRASGGFYQETQYF. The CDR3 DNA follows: TGTGCCAGCACCACCGGGAGGGCTAGCGGGGGTTTCTACCAAGAGACCCAGTACTTC.

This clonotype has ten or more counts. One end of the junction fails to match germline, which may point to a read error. CDR3 coding DNA: TGTGCCAGCAGTTTTAGGGGGGAGACCCAGTACTTC. This translates into CASSFRGETQYF. This sequence joins TRBV5-1 and TRBJ2-5; D might be TRBD1 (6 bases). The CDR3 contains 12 residues. Germline V gene lookup returns CDR1 SGHRS and CDR2 YFSETQ. The full variable domain, completed using reference TRBV5-1 and TRBJ2-5, is KAGVTQTPRYLIKTRGQQVTLSCSPISGHRSVSWYQQTPGQGLQFLFEYFSETQRNKGNFPGRFSGRQFSNSRSEMNVSTLELGDSALYLCASSFRGETQYFGPGTRLLVL.

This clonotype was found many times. The CDR3 sequence is CASSLGGTANQPQHF. The CDR3 region has the DNA TGTGCCAGCAGCTTAGGAGGGACAGCTAATCAGCCCCAGCATTTT. This chain joins TRBV7-2 and TRBJ1-5; 7 positions match TRBD1. The CDR3 runs 15 residues. Unmatched junction bases numbered 4, after V lost 1 base and J lost 4 bases. Germline CDR1 reads SGHTA; CDR2 reads FQGNSA.

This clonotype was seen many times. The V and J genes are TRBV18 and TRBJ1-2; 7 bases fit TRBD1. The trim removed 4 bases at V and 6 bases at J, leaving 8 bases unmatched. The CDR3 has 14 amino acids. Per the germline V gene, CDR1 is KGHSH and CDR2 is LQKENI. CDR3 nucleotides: TGTGCCAGCTCACAGGCCACAGGGGAAAATGGCTACACCTTC. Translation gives CASSQATGENGYTF.

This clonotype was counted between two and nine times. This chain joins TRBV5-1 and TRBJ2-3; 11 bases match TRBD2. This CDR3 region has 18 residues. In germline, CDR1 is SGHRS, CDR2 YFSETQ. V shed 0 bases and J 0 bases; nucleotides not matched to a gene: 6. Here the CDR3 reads CASSLGLAGGVSTDTQYF. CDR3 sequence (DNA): TGCGCCAGCAGCTTGGGGCTAGCGGGGGGAGTCAGCACAGATACGCAGTATTTT.

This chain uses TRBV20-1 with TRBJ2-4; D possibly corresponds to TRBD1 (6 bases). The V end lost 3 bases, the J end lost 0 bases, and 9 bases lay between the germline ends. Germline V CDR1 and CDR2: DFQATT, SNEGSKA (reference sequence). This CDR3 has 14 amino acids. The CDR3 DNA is TGCAGTGCTAGGGGACAAGAAGCCAAAAACATTCAGTACTTC. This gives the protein CSARGQEAKNIQYF.

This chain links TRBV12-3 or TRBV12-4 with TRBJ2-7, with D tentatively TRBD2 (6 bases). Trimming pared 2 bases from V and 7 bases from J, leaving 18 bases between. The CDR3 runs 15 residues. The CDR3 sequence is CASSLRGAAYNEQYF. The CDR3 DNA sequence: TGTGCCAGCAGTTTACGCGGGGCGGCTTACAATGAGCAGTACTTC.

The CDR3 DNA sequence: TGTGCCAGCAGCTTAGAGGCTAAGAACACTGAAGCTTTCTTT. This translates into CASSLEAKNTEAFF. The chain combines TRBV7-9 with TRBJ1-1; no clear D gene. Between the trimmed V and J ends, which lost 1 base and 1 base, there was a span of 7 bases. The germline CDR1 and CDR2 sequences are SEHNR and FQNEAQ (reference sequence). The CDR3 length is 14 residues.

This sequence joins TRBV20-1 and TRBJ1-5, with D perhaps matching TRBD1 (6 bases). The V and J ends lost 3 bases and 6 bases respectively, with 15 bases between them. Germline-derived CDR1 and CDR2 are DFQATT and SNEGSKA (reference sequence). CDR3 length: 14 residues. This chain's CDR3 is CSASRLQGGQPQHF. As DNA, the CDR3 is TGCAGTGCTAGCCGGCTACAGGGTGGTCAGCCCCAGCATTTT.

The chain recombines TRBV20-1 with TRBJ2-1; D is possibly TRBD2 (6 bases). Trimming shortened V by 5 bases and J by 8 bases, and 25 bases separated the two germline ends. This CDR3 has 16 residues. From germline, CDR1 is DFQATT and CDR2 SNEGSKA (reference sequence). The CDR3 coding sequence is TGCAGTGCTTACCCGGGGGAGCGCGGACCCTGGGATGAGCAGTTCTTC. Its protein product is CSAYPGERGPWDEQFF.

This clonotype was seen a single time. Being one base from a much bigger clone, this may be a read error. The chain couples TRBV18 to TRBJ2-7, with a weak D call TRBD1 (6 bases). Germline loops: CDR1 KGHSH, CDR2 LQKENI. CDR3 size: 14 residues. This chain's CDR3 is CASSPLGDNNERYF. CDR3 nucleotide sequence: TGTGCCAGCTCTCCTTTGGGGGACAATAACGAGCGGTACTTC. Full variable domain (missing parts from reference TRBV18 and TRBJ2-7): NAGVMQNPRHLVRRRGQEARLRCSPMKGHSHVYWYRQLPEEGLKFMVYLQKENIIDESGMPKERFSAEFPKEGPSILRIQQVVRGDSAAYFCASSPLGDNNERYFGPGTRLTVT.

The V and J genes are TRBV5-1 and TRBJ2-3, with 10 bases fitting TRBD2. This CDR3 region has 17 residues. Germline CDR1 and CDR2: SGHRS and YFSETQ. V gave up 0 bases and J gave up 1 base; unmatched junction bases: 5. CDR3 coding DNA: TGCGCCAGCAGCTTGGCTCGTGGACTAGCGGGCACAGATACGCAGTATTTT. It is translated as CASSLARGLAGTDTQYF. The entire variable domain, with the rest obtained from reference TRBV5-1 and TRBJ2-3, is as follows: KAGVTQTPRYLIKTRGQQVTLSCSPISGHRSVSWYQQTPGQGLQFLFEYFSETQRNKGNFPGRFSGRQFSNSRSEMNVSTLELGDSALYLCASSLARGLAGTDTQYFGPGTRLTVL.